The clone carrying this T cell receptor beta chain was seen only a few times. The length of the CDR3 is 13 residues. V lost 2 bases, J lost 6 bases, and 5 bases stayed unmatched. The V gene's germline CDR1 is SGHRS and CDR2 YFSETQ. This entry is derived from a study of T-cell reconstitution after alpha-beta-depleted transplantation in children. As it was prepared, the TCRbeta library received unique molecular identifiers. TCRdb processed the PCR reads anew with MiXCR; each CDR3 protein has one entry. The sample lists 250,000 to 350,000 distinct CDR3 sequences; approximately 9.8% were seen once. The origin of this receptor is a human donor who donated a stem cell graft to a child with SCID. Here the sequenced sample was PBMCs from the stem cell graft donor, taken from the stem cell graft. The V gene is TRBV5-1, the J gene TRBJ2-7; 7 bases align to TRBD1. The CDR3 DNA sequence: TGCGCCAGCAGCTTTAACGGACAGGCCGAGCAGTACTTC. This gives the protein CASSFNGQAEQYF.